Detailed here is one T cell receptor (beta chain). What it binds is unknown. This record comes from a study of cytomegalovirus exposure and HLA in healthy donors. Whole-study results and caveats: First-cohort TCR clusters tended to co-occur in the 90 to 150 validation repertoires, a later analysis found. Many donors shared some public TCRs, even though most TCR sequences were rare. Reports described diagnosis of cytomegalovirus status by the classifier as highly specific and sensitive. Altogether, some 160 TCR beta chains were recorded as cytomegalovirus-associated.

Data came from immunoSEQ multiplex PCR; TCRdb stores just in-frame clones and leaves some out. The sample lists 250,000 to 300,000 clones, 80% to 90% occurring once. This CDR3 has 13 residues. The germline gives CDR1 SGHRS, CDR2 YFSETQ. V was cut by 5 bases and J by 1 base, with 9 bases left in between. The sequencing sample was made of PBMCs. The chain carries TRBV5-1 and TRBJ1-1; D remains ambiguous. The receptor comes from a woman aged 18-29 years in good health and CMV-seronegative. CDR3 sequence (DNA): TGCGCCAGCAGTTCGGAGAGGAACACTGAAGCTTTCTTT. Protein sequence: CASSSERNTEAFF.